This T cell receptor (beta chain) was found in a study of OX40 agonist ivuxolimab in advanced cancers. Study as a whole: One hepatocellular carcinoma and two cutaneous melanoma patients partially responded.

Sequencing was performed with immunoSEQ multiplex PCR; in TCRdb, only in-frame clones are kept and a portion is missing. The repertoire has around 44,000 clones, 80% of them found once; the top ten carry about 5.2%. CDR3 length: 13 amino acids. Germline V lookup: CDR1 KGHSH, CDR2 LQKENI. Trimming removed 4 bases from V and 6 bases from J; junction bases left unmatched: 5. The specimen comprised CD4+ or CD8+ T cells sorted from blood, sampled in a trial of the OX40 agonist ivuxolimab. This TCR came from an adult with an advanced solid tumor such as melanoma, head and neck, liver or kidney cancer. The rearrangement joins TRBV18 to TRBJ1-2; 7 positions match TRBD1. The DNA of the CDR3 is TGTGCCAGCTCACAGGGGACAGTCGATGGCTACACCTTC. Translating gives CASSQGTVDGYTF.